Listed below are T cell receptor beta chains from one sample, sequenced in a study of spatial heterogeneity in lung cancer. TCRdb re-called the 5' RACE reads through MiXCR, storing one row per CDR3 protein. This table holds about 85,000 distinct CDR3 sequences, approximately 20% found once. The sample consisted of PBMCs, taken at surgery. The source is a male donor with early-stage non-small cell lung cancer. Each CDR3 is given with its conserved first and last residue. Each record gives: D gene, clone size, V gene, J gene, CDR3 DNA, CDR3 protein. A D gene is named only where the DNA matches it firmly. Size is stated for part of the rows, as once, few or many counts, or as a class when the clone is expanded.

>-|-|TRBV20-1|TRBJ2-7
TGCAGTGCTAGAGTGCAAGGTAACGAGCAGTACTTC
CSARVQGNEQYF
>TRBD2|-|TRBV7-3|TRBJ2-3
TGTGCCAGCAGCTCAGGACTAGCGGGAGGTGCAGATACGCAGTATTTT
CASSSGLAGGADTQYF
>TRBD2|-|TRBV7-9|TRBJ2-7
TGTGCCAGCAGCTTAGGGACTAGCGGGGTTTACGAGCAGTACTTC
CASSLGTSGVYEQYF
>TRBD1|-|TRBV6-1|TRBJ2-5
TGTGCCAGCAAGTACCACAGGGGGCGGGAGACCCAGTACTTC
CASKYHRGRETQYF
>TRBD1|few|TRBV12-3/TRBV12-4|TRBJ1-2
TGTGCCAGCAGTTCCCGACAGGGTGGAGGCTACACCTTC
CASSSRQGGGYTF
>-|-|TRBV27|TRBJ2-4
TGTGCCAGCAGTCAACCTACAGGGTTGGCCAAAAACATTCAGTACTTC
CASSQPTGLAKNIQYF
>-|few|TRBV7-3|TRBJ2-2
TGTGCCAGCAGCTTAGGGGGGCCCACCGGGGAGCTGTTTTTT
CASSLGGPTGELFF
>-|-|TRBV28|TRBJ1-1
TGTGCCAGCAGACCAAGGGGGACCATATGGTTAGCTTTCTTT
CASRPRGTIWLAFF
>-|-|TRBV7-2|TRBJ2-6
TGTGCCAGCAGCTTTCAGACTGGGGCCAACGTCCTGACTTTC
CASSFQTGANVLTF
>TRBD1|-|TRBV5-1|TRBJ1-6
TGCGCCAGCACGGGGAGCGGACAGGGGGCAAATTCACCCCTCCACTTT
CASTGSGQGANSPLHF
>-|-|TRBV7-2|TRBJ1-5
TGTGCCAGCAGCTTATACGCAACAGCTGACAATCAGCCCCAGCATTTT
CASSLYATADNQPQHF
>-|many|TRBV30|TRBJ1-1
TGTGCCTGGAGTGTAGACGTGAACACTGAAGCTTTCTTT
CAWSVDVNTEAFF
>TRBD1|-|TRBV20-1|TRBJ2-2
TGCAGTGCCACCGGGACAGGGTACACCGGGGAGCTGTTTTTT
CSATGTGYTGELFF
>-|few|TRBV20-1|TRBJ1-2
TGCAGTGCTAGAGAAGTCAGAAGAAACTATGGCTACACCTTC
CSAREVRRNYGYTF
>TRBD2|many|TRBV11-2|TRBJ2-3
TGTGCCAGCAGCTTAGGACTAGCTGCGGATACGCAGTATTTT
CASSLGLAADTQYF
>-|-|TRBV9|TRBJ2-7
TGTGCCAGCAGCGTAGCTCCGGGGCTCTCCTACGAGCAGTACTTC
CASSVAPGLSYEQYF
>TRBD1|-|TRBV6-1|TRBJ1-4
TGTGCCAGCATAGGGACAGGGGTTAATGAAAAACTGTTTTTT
CASIGTGVNEKLFF
>TRBD2|-|TRBV18|TRBJ2-1
TGTGCCAGCTCACCACCGTCGGGAGGATCAGGTAATGAGCAGTTCTTC
CASSPPSGGSGNEQFF
>-|few|TRBV19|TRBJ2-1
TGTGCCAGTAGTATAGACAGGGCGCGTCCTAACAATGAGCAGTTCTTC
CASSIDRARPNNEQFF
>-|-|TRBV4-2|TRBJ2-7
TGTGCCAGCAGGTTTAGAGATGCCGGGCCCTACGAGCAGTACTTC
CASRFRDAGPYEQYF
>-|-|TRBV20-1|TRBJ1-3
TGCAGTGCTCTAGAGGGGGCTGGAAACACCATATATTTT
CSALEGAGNTIYF
>TRBD1|-|TRBV5-4|TRBJ2-6
TGTGCCAGCAGCAAAGGACAGGCCTCCCTGGGGGGGGCCAACGTCCTGACTTTC
CASSKGQASLGGANVLTF
>-|-|TRBV6-1|TRBJ1-5
TGTGCCAGCAGTGAAGCGCGGGCCCGTAGGGAGCCCCAGCATTTT
CASSEARARREPQHF
>-|-|TRBV5-4|TRBJ1-6
TGTGCCAGCAGCTTGGTGCCCCTCGGGAATTCACCCCTCCACTTT
CASSLVPLGNSPLHF
>-|many|TRBV6-1|TRBJ1-1
TGTGCCAGCAGTTCCCGGGAGTACACTGAAGCTTTCTTT
CASSSREYTEAFF
>-|few|TRBV5-1|TRBJ2-2
TGCGCCAGCGGCGGTGGCACCGGGGAGCTGTTTTTT
CASGGGTGELFF
>-|-|TRBV29-1|TRBJ2-2
TGCAGCGTTGCCGGTGGACAGACCACCGGGGAGCTGTTTTTT
CSVAGGQTTGELFF
>-|-|TRBV2|TRBJ2-2
TGTGCCAGCAGAGGGCGGAACACCGGGGAGCTGTTTTTT
CASRGRNTGELFF
>-|-|TRBV7-3|TRBJ2-2
TGTGCCAGCAGCTCCTCGTACACCGGGGAGCTGTTTTTT
CASSSSYTGELFF
>-|-|TRBV6-1|TRBJ2-7
TGTGCCAGCAGTGGCACACCAAGTACCTACGAGCAGTACTTC
CASSGTPSTYEQYF
>-|few|TRBV6-1|TRBJ1-2
TGTGCCAGCAGTCCGGAGAGGGGACTCGGCTACACCTTC
CASSPERGLGYTF
>-|-|TRBV7-9|TRBJ2-7
TGTGCCAGCAGCCCCGACACGGACGAGCAGTACTTC
CASSPDTDEQYF
>-|-|TRBV19|TRBJ1-1
TGTGCCAGTAGTCCTCGGATCAGCCTAATGAACACTGAAGCTTTCTTT
CASSPRISLMNTEAFF
>-|-|TRBV7-9|TRBJ2-1
TGTGCCAGCAGCTCCAAAGGGTTAGATGAGCAGTTCTTC
CASSSKGLDEQFF
>TRBD1|many|TRBV28|TRBJ1-1
TGTGCCAGCAGGATTACAGGGGCCGGGAACACTGAAGCTTTCTTT
CASRITGAGNTEAFF
>TRBD2|-|TRBV20-1|TRBJ2-1
TGCAGTGCCACCAGACTAGCGGGAGACTCGTACAATGAGCAGTTCTTC
CSATRLAGDSYNEQFF
>-|-|TRBV7-2|TRBJ2-3
TGTGCCAGCAGCTTACCACAGGGGAGGGCAGATACGCAGTATTTT
CASSLPQGRADTQYF
>-|many|TRBV18|TRBJ1-5
TGTGCCAGCTCCTCTGAGCCGGGCAATCAGCCCCAGCATTTT
CASSSEPGNQPQHF
>TRBD2|few|TRBV7-9|TRBJ2-7
TGTGCCAGCAGCCCTTGGACTAGCGGGAGGATCGACGAGCAGTACTTC
CASSPWTSGRIDEQYF
>TRBD2|-|TRBV20-1|TRBJ2-5
TGCAGTGCTAGAGTAGCGGGAGAGGAGACCCAGTACTTC
CSARVAGEETQYF
>-|few|TRBV9|TRBJ2-7
TGTGCCAGCAGCGCAACACCGGACGGGGGGCCTTACGAGCAGTACTTC
CASSATPDGGPYEQYF
>TRBD2|many|TRBV5-4|TRBJ2-2
TGTGCCAGCAGCCGAGGAGGGAGGGATACCGGGGAGCTGTTTTTT
CASSRGGRDTGELFF
>-|many|TRBV4-1|TRBJ2-7
TGCGCCAGCAGCCAAGTTGGGAGGCGGCAGTACTTC
CASSQVGRRQYF
>-|few|TRBV27|TRBJ2-1
TGTGCCAGCAGGCGGGCGGGTTCGAGGGACAATGAGCAGTTCTTC
CASRRAGSRDNEQFF
>-|-|TRBV12-3/TRBV12-4|TRBJ2-3
TGTGCCAGCAGTTTAGTTACGGGAAGCACAGATACGCAGTATTTT
CASSLVTGSTDTQYF
>TRBD2|-|TRBV6-1|TRBJ2-7
TGTGCCAGCAGTGGCGACCTCGGACTAGGCGAGCAGTACTTC
CASSGDLGLGEQYF
>TRBD2|few|TRBV7-3|TRBJ2-3
TGTGCCAGCAGCTTACTCGGGGGGGCCGCGGATACGCAGTATTTT
CASSLLGGAADTQYF
>TRBD2|many|TRBV6-6|TRBJ2-7
TGTGCCAGCAGTTACTCGAATCGACTAGCGGGAGTCTACGAGCAGTACTTC
CASSYSNRLAGVYEQYF
>-|-|TRBV20-1|TRBJ1-5
TGCAGTGCTGGCGGCAGATATAGCAATCAGCCCCAGCATTTT
CSAGGRYSNQPQHF
>TRBD1|few|TRBV7-9|TRBJ2-3
TGTGCCAGCAGCTTATCGGGACAGAGCACAGATACGCAGTATTTT
CASSLSGQSTDTQYF
>TRBD1|few|TRBV7-9|TRBJ2-7
TGTGCCAGCAGCTTAGGGACAGGGACCTACGAGCAGTACTTC
CASSLGTGTYEQYF
>-|-|TRBV12-3/TRBV12-4|TRBJ1-3
TGTGCCAGCAGCCATATACAGGCCGAATCTGGAAACACCATATATTTT
CASSHIQAESGNTIYF
>-|many|TRBV4-1|TRBJ1-6
TGCGCCAGCAGCCAAGAAAGGGATTCACCCCTCCACTTT
CASSQERDSPLHF
>TRBD1|once|TRBV29-1|TRBJ2-5
TGCAGCGTTGTCGGGACAGGGAATCTTCCCCAGTACTTC
CSVVGTGNLPQYF